These T cell receptor beta chains were read from a single sample in a study of blood T cell repertoires in COVID-19. Generated by immunoSEQ multiplex PCR, the TCRdb table keeps only in-frame clones and is missing some. This sample has about 100,000 clones, with 80% to 95% found just once. The specimen sequenced was peripheral blood. The receptors here all came from a man aged 55 to 70 with acute or convalescent COVID-19. Each CDR3 is given with its conserved first and last residue. D genes are given only for firm matches. Some rows mark clone size as missing; the rest say once, few, many or name a class of expanded clone.

d_gene	v_gene	j_gene	abundance	CDR3nt	CDR3aa
NA	TRBV7-3	TRBJ2-3	NA	TGTGCCAGCAGCTTAAGGGGAGCGGGTTCTAGCACAGATACGCAGTATTTT	CASSLRGAGSSTDTQYF
NA	TRBV5-1	TRBJ1-1	NA	TGCGCCAGCAGCTTAAAGGGGGTAGAGACTGAAGCTTTCTTT	CASSLKGVETEAFF
TRBD2	TRBV19	TRBJ2-3	once	TGTGCCACCGGGACTAGCGGGAGCACAGATACGCAGTATTTT	CATGTSGSTDTQYF
NA	TRBV19	TRBJ2-2	NA	TGTGCCAGTAGTACCCCCCGGGACACTGCGAACACCGGGGAGCTGTTTTTT	CASSTPRDTANTGELFF
TRBD2	TRBV2	TRBJ2-2	NA	TGTGCCAGCAGTCAGAGCGGGAGGGCCGCCGGGGAGCTGTTTTTT	CASSQSGRAAGELFF
NA	TRBV11-2	TRBJ1-5	NA	TGTGCCAGCAGCCGGGGGGGCAATCGCACGCCCCAGCATTTT	CASSRGGNRTPQHF
TRBD1	TRBV28	TRBJ2-4	NA	TGTGCCAGCAGACAGGGGCCTCAAAACATTCAGTACTTC	CASRQGPQNIQYF
TRBD2	TRBV27	TRBJ2-2	NA	TGTGCCAGCAGTCCCCAACTAGCGGGAGGAACCGGGGAGCTGTTTTTT	CASSPQLAGGTGELFF
TRBD1	TRBV28	TRBJ1-2	NA	TGTGCCAGCAGTTTATTGGGGACAGGGGACTATGGCTACACCTTC	CASSLLGTGDYGYTF
TRBD2	TRBV19	TRBJ2-5	NA	TGTGCCAGTAGTGCGGGAGGCTGGACCCAGTACTTC	CASSAGGWTQYF
NA	TRBV7-8	TRBJ1-1	NA	TGTGCCAGCAGCTCTGGGCCAGCCGTTCGTAACACTGAAGCTTTCTTT	CASSSGPAVRNTEAFF
TRBD2	TRBV5-1	TRBJ2-7	NA	TGCGCCAGCAGCTTGGGGACTAGCGGCGCCTACGAGCAGTACTTC	CASSLGTSGAYEQYF
TRBD2	TRBV19	TRBJ2-1	NA	TGTGCCAGTAGTGTTTCTAGCGGATCCTACAATGAGCAGTTCTTC	CASSVSSGSYNEQFF
NA	TRBV6-5	TRBJ2-7	NA	TGTGCCAGCAGTCGGTCCCGCTCCTACGAGCAGTACTTC	CASSRSRSYEQYF
NA	TRBV10-2	TRBJ1-5	once	TGCGCCAGCAGTGAGGTCAGGGGCAATCAGCCCCAGCATTTT	CASSEVRGNQPQHF
TRBD1	TRBV3-1/TRBV3-2	TRBJ2-5	NA	TGTGCCAGCAGCCAACCACACAGGGGGGAGACCCAGTACTTC	CASSQPHRGETQYF
NA	TRBV7-9	TRBJ1-1	few	TGTGCCAGCAGTGAGACAGGTCGCACTGAAGCTTTCTTT	CASSETGRTEAFF
NA	TRBV28	TRBJ1-1	NA	TGTGCCAGCAGGGAGGGACCAGGGAGCACTGAAGCTTTCTTT	CASREGPGSTEAFF
TRBD1	TRBV5-4	TRBJ1-6	NA	TGTGCCAGCAGCTTCGACAGGGCGGGGAATTCACCCCTCCACTTT	CASSFDRAGNSPLHF
NA	TRBV5-4	TRBJ2-1	NA	TGTGCCAGCAGTCCACTTCGGGGAAAAAATGAGCAGTTCTTC	CASSPLRGKNEQFF
NA	TRBV24-1	TRBJ1-5	NA	TGTGCCACCAGTGAACGGACAGCGAGTCAGCCCCAGCATTTT	CATSERTASQPQHF
NA	TRBV18	TRBJ1-1	NA	TGTGCCAGCTCACCATCGGGGGTATCGGGCACTGAAGCTTTCTTT	CASSPSGVSGTEAFF
NA	TRBV14	TRBJ1-1	NA	TGTGCCAGCAGCCGACCCCCCAGGGCCATGAACACTGAAGCTTTCTTT	CASSRPPRAMNTEAFF
TRBD1	TRBV4-2	TRBJ1-4	once	TGTGCCAGCAGCCAGATCGCGGGACAGATTAATGAAAAACTGTTTTTT	CASSQIAGQINEKLFF
NA	TRBV28	TRBJ1-5	NA	TGTGCCAGCAGTTCCGTCACAGGGATAGTTGATCAGCCCCAGCATTTT	CASSSVTGIVDQPQHF
NA	TRBV2	TRBJ1-5	NA	TGTGCCAGCAGTGAAAGCGGTGGGTGGCCCCAGCATTTT	CASSESGGWPQHF
NA	TRBV11-3	TRBJ1-1	few	TGTGCCAGCAGCTTAGCCCGATCCGGGGGGATGGCTTTCTTT	CASSLARSGGMAFF
NA	TRBV11-3	TRBJ1-3	NA	TGTGCCAGCAGCCGATACAGGGCGAGCTCTGGAAACACCATATATTTT	CASSRYRASSGNTIYF
NA	TRBV19	TRBJ1-1	NA	TGTGCCAGTAGTCCCTTGAGGGGGGGCAACACTGAAGCTTTCTTT	CASSPLRGGNTEAFF
NA	TRBV10-3	TRBJ2-3	NA	TGTGCCATCAGTGAGTTCAGCGAGAGCACAGATACGCAGTATTTT	CAISEFSESTDTQYF
TRBD1	TRBV25-1	TRBJ1-2	NA	TGTGCCAGCAGACCCACAGGGGGTCCCTATGGCTACACCTTC	CASRPTGGPYGYTF
TRBD1	TRBV19	TRBJ1-5	NA	TGTGCCAGTAGTATGATAACAGGGGAAAATCAGCCCCAGCATTTT	CASSMITGENQPQHF
NA	TRBV18	TRBJ1-4	NA	TGTGCCAGCTCACCACCAACAGGCAACCCTTCAAGAGAAAAACTGTTTTTT	CASSPPTGNPSREKLFF
TRBD1	TRBV30	TRBJ1-2	NA	TGTGCCTGGAGTCTTTCAGGGGGACTTAGCTATGGCTACACCTTC	CAWSLSGGLSYGYTF
NA	TRBV6-5	TRBJ2-5	NA	TGTGCCAGCAGAAACCTCGGAGGGCAAGAGACCCAGTACTTC	CASRNLGGQETQYF
TRBD1	TRBV30	TRBJ1-1	NA	TGTGCCTGGGGACAGGGGAACACTGAAGCTTTCTTT	CAWGQGNTEAFF
TRBD1	TRBV19	TRBJ1-4	NA	TGTGCCAGTAGTATAGGGGCCTCTGGCAGGGGGGAAAAACTGTTTTTT	CASSIGASGRGEKLFF
NA	TRBV2	TRBJ1-4	NA	TGTGCCAGCAACGCACGAGTTGAAAAACTGTTTTTT	CASNARVEKLFF
NA	TRBV3-1/TRBV3-2	TRBJ1-1	NA	TGTGCCAGCAGCCAAGCAGGTGGCACTGAAGCTTTCTTT	CASSQAGGTEAFF
NA	TRBV28	TRBJ2-2	NA	TGTGCCAGCAGCATCCAGGGGTCCGGGGAGCTGTTTTTT	CASSIQGSGELFF
TRBD1	TRBV7-6	TRBJ2-2	NA	TGTGCCAGCAGCTTGGGACAGGGAACAGCCGGGGAGCTGTTTTTT	CASSLGQGTAGELFF
TRBD1	TRBV28	TRBJ2-2	NA	TGTGCCCTGGGGACAGGGGGAACCGGGGAGCTGTTTTTT	CALGTGGTGELFF
TRBD1	TRBV29-1	TRBJ1-5	NA	TGCAGCGTCGCCGGGACAGGGGGTCCTAATAGCAATCAGCCCCAGCATTTT	CSVAGTGGPNSNQPQHF
NA	TRBV2	TRBJ1-3	NA	TGTGCCAGCAGTGAGAACAGCCTTTCTGGAAACACCATATATTTT	CASSENSLSGNTIYF
TRBD2	TRBV28	TRBJ2-7	NA	TGTGCCAGCAGTCCCCAGGTCGGGGGGATCTACGAGCAGTACTTC	CASSPQVGGIYEQYF
NA	TRBV6-5	TRBJ2-3	NA	TGTGCCAGCTGTTGGGTGGGAGTGGATACGCAGTATTTT	CASCWVGVDTQYF
TRBD2	TRBV19	TRBJ2-2	NA	TGTGCCACCGGACTAGCGGGGGGGACCGGGGAGCTGTTTTTT	CATGLAGGTGELFF
NA	TRBV6-5	TRBJ1-5	NA	TGTGCCAGCAGTTACCGGCAGGGGAACCAGCCCCAGCATTTT	CASSYRQGNQPQHF
TRBD1	TRBV29-1	TRBJ1-1	NA	TGCAGCGTTAACGATGGCGGACAGGTAGCTTTCTTT	CSVNDGGQVAFF
TRBD2	TRBV11-2	TRBJ2-5	NA	TGTGCCAGCAGCTCCCGGATAGCGGGAGCCGGAGAGACCCAGTACTTC	CASSSRIAGAGETQYF